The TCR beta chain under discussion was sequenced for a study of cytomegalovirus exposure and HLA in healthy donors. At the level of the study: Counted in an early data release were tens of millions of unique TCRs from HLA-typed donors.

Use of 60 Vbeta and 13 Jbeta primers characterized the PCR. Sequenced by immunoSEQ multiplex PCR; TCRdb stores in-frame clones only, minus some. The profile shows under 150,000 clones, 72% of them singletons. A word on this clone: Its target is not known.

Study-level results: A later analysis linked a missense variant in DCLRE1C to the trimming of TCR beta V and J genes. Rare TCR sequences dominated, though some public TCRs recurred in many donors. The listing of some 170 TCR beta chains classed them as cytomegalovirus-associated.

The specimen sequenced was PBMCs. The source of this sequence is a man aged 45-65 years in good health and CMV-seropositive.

The CDR3, as DNA: TGTGCCAGCAGCCCCCGAGCAGCGAATGGGGCCAAAAACATTCAGTACTTC. It encodes CASSPRAANGAKNIQYF. J is TRBJ2-4 and V is TRBV7-2, with D unresolved. Per germline, CDR1 SGHTA and CDR2 FQGNSA. The CDR3 consists of 17 residues. V was clipped by 5 bases and J by 1 base, with 18 bases between them.